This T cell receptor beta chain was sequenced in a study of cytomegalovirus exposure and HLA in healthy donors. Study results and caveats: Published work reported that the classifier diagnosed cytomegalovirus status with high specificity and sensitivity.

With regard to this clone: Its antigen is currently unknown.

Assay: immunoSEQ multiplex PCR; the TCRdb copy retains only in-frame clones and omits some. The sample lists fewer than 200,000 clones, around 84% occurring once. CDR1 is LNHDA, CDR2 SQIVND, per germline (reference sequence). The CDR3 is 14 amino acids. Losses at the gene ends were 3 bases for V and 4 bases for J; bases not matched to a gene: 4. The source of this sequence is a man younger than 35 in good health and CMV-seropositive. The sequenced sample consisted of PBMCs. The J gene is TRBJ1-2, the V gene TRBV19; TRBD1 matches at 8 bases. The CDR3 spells CASSIEDRVYGYTF. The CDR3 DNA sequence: TGTGCCAGTAGTATCGAGGACAGGGTCTATGGCTACACCTTC.